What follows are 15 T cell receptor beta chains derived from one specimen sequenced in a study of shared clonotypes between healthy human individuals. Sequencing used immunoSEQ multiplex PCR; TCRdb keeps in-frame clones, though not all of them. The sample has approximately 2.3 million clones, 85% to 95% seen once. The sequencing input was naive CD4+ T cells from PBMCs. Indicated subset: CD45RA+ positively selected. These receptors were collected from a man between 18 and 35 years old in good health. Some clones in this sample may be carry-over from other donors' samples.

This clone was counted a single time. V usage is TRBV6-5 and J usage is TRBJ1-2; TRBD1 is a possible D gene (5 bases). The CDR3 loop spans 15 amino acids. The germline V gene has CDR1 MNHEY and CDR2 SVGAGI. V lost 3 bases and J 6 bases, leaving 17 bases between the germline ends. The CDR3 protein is CASSYREGTTDGYTF. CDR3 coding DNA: TGTGCCAGCAGTTATCGCGAGGGGACTACAGATGGCTACACCTTC.

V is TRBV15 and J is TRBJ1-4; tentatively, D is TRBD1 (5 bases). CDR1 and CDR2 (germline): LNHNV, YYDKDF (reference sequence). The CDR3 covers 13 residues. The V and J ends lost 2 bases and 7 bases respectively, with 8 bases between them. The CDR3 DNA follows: TGTGCCACCAGCAGAACCGGGACTGAAAAACTGTTTTTT. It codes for CATSRTGTEKLFF.

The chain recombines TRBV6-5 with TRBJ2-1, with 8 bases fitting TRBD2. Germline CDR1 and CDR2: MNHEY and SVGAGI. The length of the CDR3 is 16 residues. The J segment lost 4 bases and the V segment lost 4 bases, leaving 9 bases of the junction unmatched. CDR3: CASSSALAEVYNEQFF. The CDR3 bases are TGTGCCAGCAGTTCCGCACTAGCGGAAGTTTACAATGAGCAGTTCTTC.

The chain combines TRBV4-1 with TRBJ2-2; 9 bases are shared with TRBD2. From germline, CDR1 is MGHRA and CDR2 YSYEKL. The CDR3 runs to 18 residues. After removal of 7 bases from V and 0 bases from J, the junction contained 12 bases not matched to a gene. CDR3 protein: CASTPRAAGGSNTGELFF. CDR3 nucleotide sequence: TGCGCCAGCACCCCAAGAGCAGCGGGAGGATCGAACACCGGGGAGCTGTTTTTT.

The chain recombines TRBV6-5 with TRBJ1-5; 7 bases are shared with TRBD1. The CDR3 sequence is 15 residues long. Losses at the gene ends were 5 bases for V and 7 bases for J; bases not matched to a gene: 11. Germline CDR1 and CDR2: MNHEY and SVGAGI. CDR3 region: CASSATGEVRQPQHF. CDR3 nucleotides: TGTGCCAGCAGTGCCACAGGGGAAGTACGGCAGCCCCAGCATTTT.

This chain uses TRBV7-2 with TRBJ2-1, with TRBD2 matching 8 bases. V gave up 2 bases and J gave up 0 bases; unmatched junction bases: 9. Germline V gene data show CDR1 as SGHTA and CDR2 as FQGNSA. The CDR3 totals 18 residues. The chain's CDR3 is CASSLLTGGISSYNEQFF. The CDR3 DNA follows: TGTGCCAGCAGCTTACTTACGGGAGGGATTAGCTCCTACAATGAGCAGTTCTTC.

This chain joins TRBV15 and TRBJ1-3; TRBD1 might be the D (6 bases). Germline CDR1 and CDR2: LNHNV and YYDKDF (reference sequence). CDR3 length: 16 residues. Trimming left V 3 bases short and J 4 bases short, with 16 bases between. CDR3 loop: CATSRNLGQLGNTIYF. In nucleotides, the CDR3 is TGTGCCACCAGCAGGAATCTCGGACAGCTAGGAAACACCATATATTTT. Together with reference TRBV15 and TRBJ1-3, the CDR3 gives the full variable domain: DAMVIQNPRYQVTQFGKPVTLSCSQTLNHNVMYWYQQKSSQAPKLLFHYYDKDFNNEADTPDNFQSRRPNTSFCFLDIRSPGLGDTAMYLCATSRNLGQLGNTIYFGEGSWLTVV.

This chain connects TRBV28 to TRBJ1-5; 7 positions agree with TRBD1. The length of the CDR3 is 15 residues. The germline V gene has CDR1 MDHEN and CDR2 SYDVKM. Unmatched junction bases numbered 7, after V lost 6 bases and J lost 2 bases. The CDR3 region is CASSPQTGRNQPQHF. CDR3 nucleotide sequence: TGTGCCAGCAGCCCGCAGACAGGGCGCAATCAGCCCCAGCATTTT.

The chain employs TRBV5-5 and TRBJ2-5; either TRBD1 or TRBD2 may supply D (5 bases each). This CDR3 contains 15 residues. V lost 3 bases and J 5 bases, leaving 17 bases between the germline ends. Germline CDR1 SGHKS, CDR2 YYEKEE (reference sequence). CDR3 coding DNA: TGTGCCAGCAGCTGGGGGACCCCACGCGGCGAGACCCAGTACTTC. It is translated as CASSWGTPRGETQYF.

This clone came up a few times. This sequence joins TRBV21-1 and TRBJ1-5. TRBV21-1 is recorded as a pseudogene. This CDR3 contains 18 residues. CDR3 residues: CASSKRHSVGRSNQPQHF. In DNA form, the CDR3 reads TGTGCCAGCAGCAAAAGGCACTCCGTGGGTCGGAGCAATCAGCCCCAGCATTTT.

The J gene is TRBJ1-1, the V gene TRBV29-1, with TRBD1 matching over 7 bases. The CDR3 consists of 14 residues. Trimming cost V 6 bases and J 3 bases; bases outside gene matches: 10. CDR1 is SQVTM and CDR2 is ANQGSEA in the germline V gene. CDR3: CSVVVQGLDTEAFF. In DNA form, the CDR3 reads TGCAGCGTCGTTGTACAGGGGTTGGACACTGAAGCTTTCTTT.

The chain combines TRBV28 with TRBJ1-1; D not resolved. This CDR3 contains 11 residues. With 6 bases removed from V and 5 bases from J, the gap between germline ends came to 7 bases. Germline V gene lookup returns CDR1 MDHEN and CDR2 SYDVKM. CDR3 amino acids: CASSWFTEAFF. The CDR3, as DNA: TGTGCCAGCAGCTGGTTTACTGAAGCTTTCTTT.

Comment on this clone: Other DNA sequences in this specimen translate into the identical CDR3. The CDR3 bases are TGTGCCAGCCGGAGGGGGGGGAGCAATGAGCAGTTCTTC. This codes for CASRRGGSNEQFF. The chain joins TRBV28 to TRBJ2-1; D might be TRBD2 (7 bases). Per germline, CDR1 MDHEN and CDR2 SYDVKM. CDR3 length: 13 residues. V shed 8 bases and J shed 6 bases, with 14 bases lying between them.

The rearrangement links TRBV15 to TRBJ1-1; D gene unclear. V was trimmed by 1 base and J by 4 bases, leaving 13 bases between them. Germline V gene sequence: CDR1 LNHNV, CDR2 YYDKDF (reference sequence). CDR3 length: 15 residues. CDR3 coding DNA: TGTGCCACCAGCAGAGTGAGAGGGCTGGGCACTGAAGCTTTCTTT. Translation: CATSRVRGLGTEAFF.

CDR3 region: CASRTTLGQLYEQYF. The CDR3 nucleotides read TGTGCCAGCAGGACCACCCTTGGACAGTTATACGAGCAGTACTTC. The chain couples TRBV6-5 to TRBJ2-5; the D gene is possibly TRBD1 (6 bases). Judging by the DNA end, TRBJ2-7 fits better; the J call may be wrong. In germline, CDR1 is MNHEY, CDR2 SVGAGI. The CDR3 runs 15 residues.